Each of the 22 T cell receptor beta chains below was sequenced from the same sample in a study of persistence of HIV-infected CD4 T cells. These TCRs are of unknown antigen specificity. This was the immunoSEQ version 4 assay in survey mode. The assay was immunoSEQ multiplex PCR, and TCRdb's table has in-frame clones only and misses some. Of more than 8,500 clones in the sample, roughly 84% are singletons; the top ten hold roughly 2%. The stimulus was an HIV-1 Gag 15-mer peptide pool, about 1.1 ug/peptide/mL. Sorting of responding CD4+ T cells relied on upregulated CD40 ligand together with CD69. The sample consisted of CD4+ T cells sorted from PBMCs after roughly 18-hour stimulation, taken from a patient who received antiretroviral therapy. These receptors were obtained from an adult woman with HIV who was CMV-seropositive.

This clone was detected only once. The genes are TRBV30 and TRBJ1-5; 9 bases agree with TRBD1. The germline V gene has CDR1 GTSNPN and CDR2 SVGIG (reference sequence). The CDR3 has 15 residues. V dropped 1 base and J dropped 4; count of bases not matched to a gene: 5. In DNA, the CDR3 is TGTGCCTGGAGTGACGGGACAGGGTATAATCAGCCCCAGCATTTT. Amino acids: CAWSDGTGYNQPQHF.

This clone was seen more than once but under ten times. Here the CDR3 reads CASSPGQNNSPLHF. CDR3 nucleotide sequence: TGTGCCAGCAGCCCGGGACAGAATAATTCACCCCTCCACTTT. This chain joins TRBV3-1 (or the pseudogene TRBV3-2) and TRBJ1-6, with TRBD1 matching over 7 bases. Germline lookup yields CDR1 LGHDT and CDR2 YNNKEL (reference sequence). The CDR3 length is 14 residues. V was pared by 4 bases and J by 5 bases, with 2 bases of the junction left unmatched.

The J gene is TRBJ2-1, the V gene TRBV30; D not resolved. The CDR3 totals 12 residues. V lost 0 bases, J lost 9 bases, and 9 bases lay in between. In germline, CDR1 is GTSNPN, CDR2 SVGIG (reference sequence). CDR3 sequence: CAWSVRRIEQFF. CDR3 sequence (DNA): TGTGCCTGGAGTGTACGTCGAATTGAGCAGTTCTTC.

V is TRBV30 and J is TRBJ1-5; the match to TRBD1 covers 9 bases. Germline V lookup: CDR1 GTSNPN, CDR2 SVGIG (reference sequence). This CDR3 comprises 14 residues. Trimming at V came to 3 bases and at J to 6 bases, leaving 6 bases not matched to a gene. The CDR3 reads CAWSGQGKTQPQHF. In DNA form, the CDR3 reads TGTGCCTGGAGCGGACAGGGGAAGACTCAGCCCCAGCATTTT.

The rearrangement joins TRBV5-1 to TRBJ2-3; D uncertain. This CDR3 comprises 13 residues. Looked up from germline, CDR1 is SGHRS and CDR2 is YFSETQ. Trimming cost V 5 bases and J 3 bases, with 10 bases left between them. CDR3 DNA sequence: TGCGCCAGCAGTCGGGCAAGGACAGATACGCAGTATTTT. Amino acids: CASSRARTDTQYF. The variable domain in full, with the rest retrieved from reference TRBV5-1 and TRBJ2-3, is KAGVTQTPRYLIKTRGQQVTLSCSPISGHRSVSWYQQTPGQGLQFLFEYFSETQRNKGNFPGRFSGRQFSNSRSEMNVSTLELGDSALYLCASSRARTDTQYFGPGTRLTVL.

The rearrangement links TRBV28 to TRBJ1-5; tentatively, D is TRBD1 (6 bases). CDR3 size: 15 residues. Germline V gene sequence: CDR1 MDHEN, CDR2 SYDVKM. Between the trimmed V and J ends, which lost 5 bases and 6 bases, there was a span of 17 bases. The DNA for the CDR3 is TGTGCCAGCAGTCCCCCCCAGGGGATGCGTCAGCCCCAGCATTTT. This sequence encodes CASSPPQGMRQPQHF. The full variable domain, completed using reference TRBV28 and TRBJ1-5, is DVKVTQSSRYLVKRTGEKVFLECVQDMDHENMFWYRQDPGLGLRLIYFSYDVKMKEKGDIPEGYSVSREKKERFSLILESASTNQTSMYLCASSPPQGMRQPQHFGDGTRLSIL.

The CDR3 sequence: CSGGNRASSYNEQFF. CDR3 nucleotide sequence: TGCAGCGGTGGGAACAGGGCGAGCTCCTACAATGAGCAGTTCTTC. The rearrangement uses TRBV29-1 and TRBJ2-1, with D possibly matching TRBD1 (6 bases). Germline V CDR1 and CDR2: SQVTM, ANQGSEA. This CDR3 is 15 amino acids long. The V end lost 7 bases, the J end lost 0 bases, and 16 bases lay between the germline ends.

V is TRBV30 and J is TRBJ2-5; D is unclear. V was shortened by 2 bases and J by 5 bases, with 6 bases between the two germline ends. The CDR3 contains 11 residues. Germline CDR1 GTSNPN, CDR2 SVGIG (reference sequence). The CDR3: CAWSRQETQYF. The CDR3, as DNA: TGTGCCTGGAGTCGGCAGGAGACCCAGTACTTC.

The chain carries TRBV6-5 and TRBJ2-2; no firm D call. CDR3 length: 12 amino acids. V lost 6 bases to trimming and J lost 5 bases, with 7 bases between them. Germline-derived CDR1 and CDR2 are MNHEY and SVGAGI. DNA of the CDR3: TGTGCCAGCAGGAGCCAAACCGGGGAGCTGTTTTTT. It specifies CASRSQTGELFF.

This rearrangement joins TRBV4-1 to TRBJ2-3, with 13 bases aligning to TRBD2. Losses at the gene ends were 3 bases for V and 5 bases for J; bases not matched to a gene: 11. Germline V gene sequence: CDR1 MGHRA, CDR2 YSYEKL. The CDR3 totals 18 residues. The CDR3 is CASSQTYTSGGGLDTQYF. The CDR3, as DNA: TGCGCCAGCAGCCAGACTTACACTAGCGGGGGGGGTTTAGATACGCAGTATTTT.

The chain recombines TRBV5-4 with TRBJ2-7; 7 bases line up with TRBD1. Germline V lookup: CDR1 SGHNT, CDR2 YYREEE (reference sequence). J lost 1 base, V lost 4 bases, and 11 bases had no gene match. The CDR3 spans 16 residues. The CDR3 coding sequence is TGTGCCAGCAGCCCCGGGACAGCCCGCTATTCCTACGAGCAGTACTTC. Translated, it gives CASSPGTARYSYEQYF.

In its sample, this clone is medium-sized. V is TRBV7-3 and J is TRBJ2-3; 10 bases map to TRBD2. V lost 5 bases to trimming and J lost 3 bases; unmatched junction nucleotides: 5. Looked up from germline, CDR1 is SGHTA and CDR2 is FQGTGA. The CDR3 runs to 15 residues. In DNA form, the CDR3 reads TGTGCCAGCAGCCCGAGCGGGGGGGCAACAGATACGCAGTATTTT. Translated: CASSPSGGATDTQYF. The full variable domain, completed using reference TRBV7-3 and TRBJ2-3, is GAGVSQTPSNKVTEKGKYVELRCDPISGHTALYWYRQSLGQGPEFLIYFQGTGAADDSGLPNDRFFAVRPEGSVSTLKIQRTERGDSAVYLCASSPSGGATDTQYFGPGTRLTVL.

The CDR3 loop reads CASAGGPETQYF. The CDR3 DNA reads TGTGCCAGCGCGGGGGGCCCGGAGACCCAGTACTTC. The chain recombines TRBV7-9 with TRBJ2-5; 8 bases map to TRBD2. With 8 bases clipped from V and 5 bases from J, the junction kept 4 bases outside the gene matches. This CDR3 contains 12 residues. Per the germline V gene, CDR1 is SEHNR and CDR2 is FQNEAQ (reference sequence). The whole variable domain, filled in from reference TRBV7-9 and TRBJ2-5, reads DTGVSQNPRHKITKRGQNVTFRCDPISEHNRLYWYRQTLGQGPEFLTYFQNEAQLEKSRLLSDRFSAERPKGSFSTLEIQRTEQGDSAMYLCASAGGPETQYFGPGTRLLVL.

The V and J genes are TRBV5-1 and TRBJ1-1; D remains ambiguous. Trimming cost V 4 bases and J 1 base, with 11 bases left between them. There are 14 residues in the CDR3. In germline, CDR1 is SGHRS, CDR2 YFSETQ. Written as DNA, the CDR3 is TGCGCCAGCAGCATATCGAATTCGAACACTGAAGCTTTCTTT. It codes for CASSISNSNTEAFF.

This clone was seen only a few times. The V gene is TRBV7-9, the J gene TRBJ1-5, with a weak D call TRBD1 (5 bases). V was shortened by 5 bases and J by 0 bases, with 8 bases between the two germline ends. The CDR3 is made up of 14 amino acids. Germline V gene data show CDR1 as SEHNR and CDR2 as FQNEAQ (reference sequence). CDR3 residues: CASSGTYSNQPQHF. The CDR3 coding sequence is TGTGCCAGCAGCGGGACTTATAGCAATCAGCCCCAGCATTTT. The full variable domain, its missing parts supplied by reference TRBV7-9 and TRBJ1-5, is DTGVSQNPRHKITKRGQNVTFRCDPISEHNRLYWYRQTLGQGPEFLTYFQNEAQLEKSRLLSDRFSAERPKGSFSTLEIQRTEQGDSAMYLCASSGTYSNQPQHFGDGTRLSIL.

This chain links TRBV5-6 with TRBJ2-7, with D uncertain. Germline values: CDR1 SGHDT, CDR2 YYEEEE. CDR3 length: 13 amino acids. V gave up 0 bases and J gave up 3 bases, with 7 bases separating them. In DNA, the CDR3 is TGTGCCAGCAGCTTGGGAGTTTACTACGAGCAGTACTTC. Amino acid sequence: CASSLGVYYEQYF.

V and J are TRBV6-5 and TRBJ2-3; TRBD2 matches 15 bases. V lost 4 bases and J lost 4; bases outside the gene matches: 3. Germline CDR1 and CDR2: MNHEY and SVGAGI. The CDR3 extends over 16 amino acids. In DNA, the CDR3 is TGTGCCAGCAGTTCTTGGACTAGCGGGGGGGCAGATACGCAGTATTTT. Encoded protein: CASSSWTSGGADTQYF.

The V and J genes are TRBV6-6 and TRBJ1-2, with D uncertain. Germline values: CDR1 MNHNY, CDR2 SVGAGI (reference sequence). V gave up 2 bases and J gave up 8 bases, with 3 bases separating them. This CDR3 region has 10 residues. As DNA, the CDR3 is TGTGCCAGCAGTTACGGGGGCTACACCTTC. Its protein is CASSYGGYTF.

The V call is TRBV6-5, the J call TRBJ1-2; TRBD1 agrees at 8 bases. The CDR3 sequence is 13 residues long. The J segment lost 4 bases and the V segment lost 5 bases, leaving 3 bases of the junction unmatched. Germline-derived CDR1 and CDR2 are MNHEY and SVGAGI. CDR3 coding DNA: TGTGCCAGCAGTCGGACAGGGACCTATGGCTACACCTTC. It codes for CASSRTGTYGYTF.

Here the CDR3 reads CASSVSNQFTDTQYF. Here the CDR3 DNA reads TGTGCCAGCAGCGTATCAAATCAATTCACAGATACGCAGTATTTT. The rearrangement links TRBV9 to TRBJ2-3; D unresolved. Trimming stripped 1 base from V and 2 bases from J, with 11 bases between. CDR3 length: 15 amino acids. In germline, CDR1 is SGDLS, CDR2 YYNGEE.

The CDR3 spells CASSQEDSAELAYEQYF. The CDR3, as DNA: TGTGCCAGCAGCCAAGAAGATTCTGCGGAATTGGCTTACGAGCAGTACTTC. The chain combines TRBV3-1 (or the pseudogene TRBV3-2) with TRBJ2-7; unclear D gene. Per the germline V gene, CDR1 is LGHDT and CDR2 is YNNKEL (reference sequence). This CDR3 spans 17 amino acids. The V end lost 0 bases, the J end lost 4 bases, and 19 bases lay between the germline ends.

This clone is a singleton in its sample. The genes are TRBV21-1 and TRBJ2-5; the D segment call TRBD1 is taken from the table without a DNA check. TRBV21-1 is a listed pseudogene. The length of the CDR3 is 15 residues. The CDR3 DNA sequence: TGTGCCAGCAGCAAAGTAAACAGGGGGCTAGAGACCCAGTACTTC. This codes for CASSKVNRGLETQYF.